These T cell receptor beta chains were read from a single sample in a study of CD8 T cells in ankylosing spondylitis. TCRdb used MiXCR to reprocess the 5' RACE reads, holding one entry per CDR3 protein. The repertoire holds under 120,000 distinct CDR3 sequences, with around 24% as singletons. The sample was synovial fluid, either unsorted or a sorted T cell fraction (not recorded which). These receptors were collected from a male donor with ankylosing spondylitis. Both conserved end residues are part of each CDR3. A D gene is named only where the DNA matches it firmly. Part of the rows lack a size; the others show once, few, many or a class for expanded clones.

v_call,d_call,j_call,clone_size,cdr3_nt,cdr3_aa
TRBV4-2,NA,TRBJ2-5,few,TGTGCCAGCAGCCTCCCGGGGCACCAAGAGACCCAGTACTTC,CASSLPGHQETQYF
TRBV4-2,NA,TRBJ2-7,few,TGTGCCAGCAGCCAAAGATCAGCGGAGGGCTACGAGCAGTACTTC,CASSQRSAEGYEQYF
TRBV24-1,TRBD1,TRBJ2-7,many,TGTGCCACCAGTTTGACAGGGCGGGCTTCCGAGCAGTACTTC,CATSLTGRASEQYF
TRBV5-6,NA,TRBJ2-2,NA,TGTGCCAGCAGCTTGGCCAAGGGACACCTCACCGGGGAGCTGTTTTTT,CASSLAKGHLTGELFF
TRBV5-1,NA,TRBJ2-1,NA,TGCGCCAGCAGACGTATGAGCTCCTACAATGAGCAGTTCTTC,CASRRMSSYNEQFF
TRBV2,NA,TRBJ2-5,NA,TGTGCCAGCAGTGAAGCGACTCTGGGGACCCAGTACTTC,CASSEATLGTQYF
TRBV10-3,NA,TRBJ2-2,few,TGTGCCATCAGTGAGTCAGGACTTAACACCGGGGAGCTGTTTTTT,CAISESGLNTGELFF
TRBV2,TRBD2,TRBJ2-1,NA,TGTGCCAGTCTTCTAGCGGGGGGAAACAATGAGCAGTTCTTC,CASLLAGGNNEQFF
TRBV20-1,NA,TRBJ2-2,NA,TGCAGTGCTAGAGATCTGTCCAGGTCCTCCACCGGGGAGCTGTTTTTT,CSARDLSRSSTGELFF
TRBV20-1,NA,TRBJ1-5,few,TGCAGTGCTAGAGATACAGGGTCCAATCAGCCCCAGCATTTT,CSARDTGSNQPQHF
TRBV20-1,NA,TRBJ1-3,NA,TGCAGTGCCGAGAGTGGACGGGACTACCAGTACATCGGAAACACCATATATTTT,CSAESGRDYQYIGNTIYF
TRBV29-1,NA,TRBJ2-7,few,TGCAGCGTTACCGTCCGGGGGCGGACCTACGAGCAGTACTTC,CSVTVRGRTYEQYF